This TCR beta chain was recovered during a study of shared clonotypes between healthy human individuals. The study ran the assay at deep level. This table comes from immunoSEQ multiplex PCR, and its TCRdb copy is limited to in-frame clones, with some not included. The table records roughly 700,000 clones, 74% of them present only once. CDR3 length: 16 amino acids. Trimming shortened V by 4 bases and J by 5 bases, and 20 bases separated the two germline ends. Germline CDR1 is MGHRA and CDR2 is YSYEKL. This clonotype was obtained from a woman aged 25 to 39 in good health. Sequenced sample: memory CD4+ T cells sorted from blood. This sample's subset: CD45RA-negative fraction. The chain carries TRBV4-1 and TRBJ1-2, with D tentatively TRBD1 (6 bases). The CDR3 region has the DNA TGCGCCAGCAGCCCGGAGGCCAACAGGGTATCATATGGCTACACCTTC. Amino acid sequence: CASSPEANRVSYGYTF.